The 25 T cell receptor beta chains reported below all come from one sample, sequenced in a study of T cells in Graves' hyperthyroidism and ophthalmopathy. From RNA transcripts, TCR beta CDR3 regions were amplified. The HTBI primer set was used in a first-round RT-PCR of the TCR CDR3. Via MiXCR, TCRdb re-called the multiplex PCR reads, giving one row per CDR3 protein. The sample shows hundreds of thousands of distinct CDR3 sequences, roughly 15% of them seen only once. Sequenced material: blood. The receptors stem from a woman in her thirties or forties with Graves' ophthalmopathy.

This clonotype was recorded at least ten times. The chain is built from TRBV28 and TRBJ1-1; a weak D match, TRBD1 (5 bases). The V gene's germline CDR1 is MDHEN and CDR2 SYDVKM. V was cut by 2 bases and J by 12 bases, with 19 bases left in between. The CDR3 extends over 14 amino acids. The CDR3 is CASSLTGTTPRSFF. The CDR3 coding sequence is TGTGCCAGCAGTTTAACCGGGACTACACCTAGGTCTTTCTTT. The full variable domain, with the rest looked up from reference TRBV28 and TRBJ1-1, is DVKVTQSSRYLVKRTGEKVFLECVQDMDHENMFWYRQDPGLGLRLIYFSYDVKMKEKGDIPEGYSVSREKKERFSLILESASTNQTSMYLCASSLTGTTPRSFFGQGTRLTVV.

This clonotype appeared many times. The chain joins TRBV11-2 to TRBJ2-1; D could derive from TRBD1 or TRBD2 (5 bases each). The CDR3 is 13 residues long. The ends were cut back, 8 bases at V and 9 bases at J, with 17 bases in the middle. The V gene's germline CDR1 is SGHAT and CDR2 FQNNGV. The CDR3 DNA is TGTGCCAGCGGGGGAACCTCTCCCAGTGAGCAGTTCTTC. Translation gives CASGGTSPSEQFF.

The sample holds many counts of this clonotype. The V and J genes are TRBV28 and TRBJ1-2; no reliable D call. V lost 5 bases and J lost 0, with 13 bases in between. CDR1 is MDHEN, CDR2 SYDVKM, per germline. The CDR3 covers 15 residues. This chain's CDR3 is CASSPHLHSNYGYTF. In DNA, the CDR3 is TGTGCCAGCAGTCCCCACCTACACTCTAACTATGGCTACACCTTC.

This clonotype has only a few counts. CDR3 sequence reads: CAWDPSGGPVRLFF. Here the CDR3 DNA reads TGTGCCTGGGACCCCTCGGGGGGGCCTGTGAGGCTGTTTTTT. This sequence joins TRBV30 and TRBJ2-2, with 8 bases identical to TRBD2. V was clipped by 5 bases and J by 13 bases; unmatched bases: 15. Looked up from germline, CDR1 is GTSNPN and CDR2 is SVGIG (reference sequence). CDR3 length: 14 amino acids.

This clonotype was seen only a few times. The chain is built from TRBV6-1 and TRBJ1-5, with a possible D match to TRBD1 (5 bases). The length of the CDR3 is 15 residues. Germline CDR1 and CDR2: MNHNS and SASEGT. The germline V and J ends were trimmed by 6 bases and 0 bases, with 12 bases remaining between them. CDR3 residues: CASRKGDSSNQPQHF. CDR3 DNA sequence: TGTGCCAGCAGGAAGGGTGACAGTAGCAATCAGCCCCAGCATTTT.

This clonotype was detected ten times or more. The rearrangement joins TRBV2 to TRBJ1-1, with a tentative D call TRBD1 (6 bases). V was clipped by 7 bases and J by 3 bases, with 15 bases between them. The length of the CDR3 is 14 residues. The germline V gene encodes CDR1 SNHLY and CDR2 FYNNEI. The CDR3 here is CASNDAQGDTEAFF. The CDR3 coding sequence is TGTGCCAGCAACGACGCACAGGGTGACACTGAAGCTTTCTTT.

This clonotype has only a few counts. The rearrangement links TRBV27 to TRBJ1-4; TRBD1 aligns across 10 bases. Per germline, CDR1 MNHEY and CDR2 SMNVEV (reference sequence). The CDR3 is made up of 16 amino acids. The V gene end was trimmed by 6 bases and the J gene end by 6 bases; junction bases not matched to a gene: 10. CDR3 loop: CASRPYSGQGDEKLFF. The CDR3 nucleotides read TGTGCCAGCAGGCCCTACTCCGGACAGGGGGATGAAAAACTGTTTTTT. Full variable domain (rest looked up from reference TRBV27 and TRBJ1-4): EAQVTQNPRYLITVTGKKLTVTCSQNMNHEYMSWYRQDPGLGLRQIYYSMNVEVTDKGDVPEGYKVSRKEKRNFPLILESPSPNQTSLYFCASRPYSGQGDEKLFFGSGTQLSVL.

Turning to this clonotype: With a much larger clone just one base away, this may be a read error. This chain's CDR3 is CSADPSYEQYF. The CDR3 region has the DNA TGCAGTGCGGACCCCTCGTACGAGCAGTACTTC. V is TRBV20-1 and J is TRBJ2-7, with D unresolved. The length of the CDR3 is 11 residues. V dropped 6 bases and J dropped 4 bases, with 10 bases sitting between them. Germline loops: CDR1 DFQATT, CDR2 SNEGSKA (reference sequence).

This clonotype was seen more than once but under ten times. The chain uses TRBV11-1 and TRBJ1-2; TRBD1 might be the D (5 bases). Germline CDR1 SGHAT, CDR2 FQDESV (reference sequence). The CDR3 runs 13 residues. Trimming pared 4 bases from V and 5 bases from J, leaving 11 bases between. CDR3 sequence reads: CASSSGTLYGYTF. The CDR3 DNA follows: TGTGCCAGCAGCTCCGGGACCTTATATGGCTACACCTTC.

This clonotype was detected ten times or more. The chain carries TRBV3-1 and TRBJ2-7; the D gene is possibly TRBD1 (6 bases). From germline, CDR1 is LGHDT and CDR2 YNNKEL (reference sequence). V dropped 3 bases and J dropped 2 bases, with 8 bases sitting between them. The CDR3 has 13 amino acids. CDR3 sequence: CASSHGQTYEQYF. CDR3 nucleotide sequence: TGTGCCAGCAGCCACGGACAGACCTACGAGCAGTACTTC.

Concerning this clonotype itself: It may be a read error: a sequence one base away is much more abundant. CDR3 in amino acids: CASSPQGRVYEKLLF. As DNA, the CDR3 is TGTGCCAGCTCACCCCAGGGAAGGGTTTATGAAAAACTGCTTTTT. V is TRBV18 and J is TRBJ1-4; maybe TRBD1 (5 bases). CDR1 is KGHSH and CDR2 is LQKENI in the germline V gene. CDR3 length equals 15 residues. Full variable domain (outside the CDR3, taken from reference TRBV18 and TRBJ1-4): NAGVMQNPRHLVRRRGQEARLRCSPMKGHSHVYWYRQLPEEGLKFMVYLQKENIIDESGMPKERFSAEFPKEGPSILRIQQVVRGDSAAYFCASSPQGRVYEKLLFGSGTQLSVL.

The DNA for the CDR3 is TGTGCCAGCAGTTTACGGGACAGCAAGCATTTT. Residues: CASSLRDSKHF. The chain couples TRBV28 to TRBJ1-5; TRBD1 agrees at 7 bases. Germline CDR1 and CDR2: MDHEN and SYDVKM. This CDR3 has 11 residues. Unmatched junction bases numbered 3, after V lost 2 bases and J lost 14 bases.

This clonotype was seen many times. CDR3 protein: CSASPGQGARDEQYF. CDR3 sequence (DNA): TGCAGTGCTAGCCCCGGACAGGGGGCGCGGGACGAGCAGTACTTC. This sequence joins TRBV20-1 and TRBJ2-7, with TRBD1 matching over 11 bases. The V segment lost 3 bases and the J segment 5 bases; nucleotides outside the gene matches: 9. The CDR3 contains 15 residues. Germline CDR1 DFQATT, CDR2 SNEGSKA (reference sequence).

Many counts were recorded for this clonotype. The chain employs TRBV20-1 and TRBJ1-5; D gene uncertain. In germline, CDR1 is DFQATT, CDR2 SNEGSKA (reference sequence). CDR3 length: 15 residues. V lost 3 bases and J lost 0, with 12 bases in between. The CDR3 loop is CSARRTDDSNQPQHF. CDR3 nucleotide sequence: TGCAGTGCTAGGCGGACTGATGATAGCAATCAGCCCCAGCATTTT.

This clonotype was detected many times. The chain couples TRBV5-1 to TRBJ2-5; 7 nucleotides agree with TRBD2. The CDR3 totals 16 residues. After removal of 0 bases from V and 0 bases from J, the junction contained 5 bases not matched to a gene. Germline V gene lookup returns CDR1 SGHRS and CDR2 YFSETQ. Written as DNA, the CDR3 is TGCGCCAGCAGCTTGGTTCCTAGCGGTGACCAAGAGACCCAGTACTTC. Translating gives CASSLVPSGDQETQYF. Combining the CDR3 with reference TRBV5-1 and TRBJ2-5 gives the whole variable domain KAGVTQTPRYLIKTRGQQVTLSCSPISGHRSVSWYQQTPGQGLQFLFEYFSETQRNKGNFPGRFSGRQFSNSRSEMNVSTLELGDSALYLCASSLVPSGDQETQYFGPGTRLLVL.

This clonotype was found many times. The chain carries TRBV20-1 and TRBJ2-5; D not certain. This CDR3 has 14 residues. Looked up from germline, CDR1 is DFQATT and CDR2 is SNEGSKA (reference sequence). Trimming shortened V by 2 bases and J by 7 bases, and 17 bases separated the two germline ends. The CDR3 bases are TGCAGTGCTAGATCCCGCGGCGGATCCGGGACCCAGTACTTC. It encodes CSARSRGGSGTQYF.

This clonotype was recorded many times. V is TRBV12-5 and J is TRBJ2-1; 7 bases map to TRBD1. CDR3 length equals 15 residues. V dropped 4 bases and J dropped 2; count of bases not matched to a gene: 5. The germline gives CDR1 LGHNT, CDR2 FRNRAP. CDR3: CASGSGGQPYNEQFF. The CDR3 nucleotides read TGTGCTAGTGGTTCAGGGGGACAGCCCTACAATGAGCAGTTCTTC.

The genes are TRBV30 and TRBJ2-7; 9 nucleotides align to TRBD2. Unmatched junction bases numbered 10, after V lost 4 bases and J lost 3 bases. CDR1 and CDR2 (germline): GTSNPN, SVGIG (reference sequence). The CDR3 contains 15 residues. CDR3 region: CAWNSPAGGHYEQYF. CDR3 bases: TGTGCCTGGAACTCCCCCGCGGGGGGGCACTACGAGCAGTACTTC.

For this clonotype: A much more abundant neighbour one base away suggests this may be a read error. The chain uses TRBV19 and TRBJ2-1; 11 nucleotides line up with TRBD2. Trimming cost V 8 bases and J 9 bases; bases outside gene matches: 12. The CDR3 length is 15 residues. Per germline, CDR1 LNHDA and CDR2 SQIVND (reference sequence). CDR3 coding DNA: TGTGCCAGTTCACTAGCGGGGGTGGTAAGCAGTGAGCAGTTCTTC. This translates into CASSLAGVVSSEQFF.

The genes are TRBV7-2 and TRBJ2-1, with TRBD2 matching over 14 bases. The length of the CDR3 is 16 residues. The trim removed 3 bases at V and 6 bases at J, leaving 4 bases unmatched. Germline CDR1 and CDR2: SGHTA and FQGNSA. The CDR3 region has the DNA TGTGCCAGCAGCTTCGGGGGACTAGCGGGAGCCAATGAGCAGTTCTTC. Encoded protein: CASSFGGLAGANEQFF.

This chain links TRBV18 with TRBJ2-2; D unclear. Trimming took off 4 bases at V and 0 bases at J, with 12 bases between the two ends. CDR1 is KGHSH and CDR2 is LQKENI in the germline V gene. This CDR3 has 16 residues. DNA for the CDR3: TGTGCCAGCTCACGAATTACAATATCGAACACCGGGGAGCTGTTTTTT. It encodes CASSRITISNTGELFF.

This clonotype was seen repeatedly, ten times or more. The DNA for the CDR3 is TGTGCCAGCACCGTAGACAGAAATTATGGCTACACCTTC. It encodes CASTVDRNYGYTF. The chain links TRBV6-1 to TRBJ1-2; weak D call: TRBD1 (5 bases). V lost 7 bases to trimming and J lost 5 bases, with 14 bases between them. The length of the CDR3 is 13 residues. Looked up from germline, CDR1 is MNHNS and CDR2 is SASEGT.

This chain links TRBV27 with TRBJ2-4, with 13 bases aligning to TRBD2. The CDR3 contains 17 residues. Germline loops: CDR1 MNHEY, CDR2 SMNVEV (reference sequence). V shed 4 bases, J shed 5 bases, and the junction held 8 bases outside the gene matches. This CDR3 is CASSSRTSGRLENIQYF. CDR3 nucleotide sequence: TGTGCCAGCAGTTCTAGGACTAGCGGGAGATTGGAAAACATTCAGTACTTC.

In this sample, this clonotype turned up many times. The genes are TRBV12-3 or TRBV12-4 and TRBJ2-1, with D perhaps matching TRBD1 (5 bases). The CDR3 contains 14 residues. V was cut by 4 bases and J by 9 bases, with 16 bases left in between. CDR3 residues: CASSSQAGLVEQFF. Written as DNA, the CDR3 is TGTGCCAGCAGTTCCCAGGCAGGGCTTGTTGAGCAGTTCTTC.

This clonotype has ten or more counts. This chain uses TRBV2 with TRBJ2-3; D possibly corresponds to TRBD1 (5 bases). The germline CDR1 and CDR2 sequences are SNHLY and FYNNEI. This CDR3 has 15 amino acids. The V end lost 4 bases, the J end lost 3 bases, and 14 bases lay between the germline ends. CDR3 in amino acids: CASSGGPITTDTQYF. The DNA of the CDR3 is TGTGCCAGCAGTGGGGGCCCGATAACAACAGATACGCAGTATTTT.